Shown below are 8 T cell receptor beta chains from a single sample sequenced in a study of T-cell memory formation after mild COVID-19. TCRdb re-called the 5' RACE reads through MiXCR, storing one row per CDR3 protein. The sample yields under 150,000 distinct CDR3 sequences, over 20% seen once. Sequenced: PBMCs or a T cell subset sorted from them (not recorded which). These receptors all come from a man between 18 and 29 years old who had mild COVID-19 (a few samples of this study predate the infection). Cell type and time point are not known.

Only a few counts were recorded for this clonotype. The J gene is TRBJ2-1, the V gene TRBV6-5; D assignment may be TRBD1 or TRBD2 (5 bases each). CDR1 and CDR2 (germline): MNHEY, SVGAGI. Trimming removed 6 bases at V and 7 bases at J, with 16 bases between. The CDR3 contains 14 residues. The CDR3 sequence is CASSQGRSGNEQFF. The DNA of the CDR3 is TGTGCCAGCAGCCAGGGACGCTCTGGGAATGAGCAGTTCTTC.

The chain links TRBV20-1 to TRBJ2-7, with D possibly being TRBD1 (6 bases). The germline V and J ends were trimmed by 2 bases and 7 bases, with 18 bases remaining between them. The CDR3 is 14 amino acids. Germline V gene data show CDR1 as DFQATT and CDR2 as SNEGSKA (reference sequence). The CDR3 loop is CSARKGGIGSEQYF. For the CDR3, the DNA is TGCAGTGCTAGAAAAGGGGGTATAGGGTCAGAGCAGTACTTC.

V and J are TRBV7-9 and TRBJ2-5, with a tentative D call TRBD1 (6 bases). V dropped 5 bases and J dropped 5 bases, with 12 bases sitting between them. The length of the CDR3 is 13 residues. From germline, CDR1 is SEHNR and CDR2 FQNEAQ (reference sequence). The CDR3 DNA sequence: TGTGCCAGCAGCCCCCAGGGGCGGGAGACCCAGTACTTC. Amino acid sequence: CASSPQGRETQYF.

V usage is TRBV7-8 and J usage is TRBJ1-2; D gene uncertain. The V end lost 1 base, the J end lost 8 bases, and 14 bases lay between the germline ends. The CDR3 covers 14 residues. Germline lookup yields CDR1 SGHVS and CDR2 FQNEAQ. The CDR3 DNA sequence: TGTGCCAGCAGCTTAGTTATCGGTGGCCCAGGCTACACCTTC. Its protein is CASSLVIGGPGYTF.

This chain connects TRBV7-9 to TRBJ1-1, with 8 positions matching TRBD1. Trimming at V came to 5 bases and at J to 0 bases, leaving 11 bases not matched to a gene. Per the germline V gene, CDR1 is SEHNR and CDR2 is FQNEAQ (reference sequence). This CDR3 region has 17 residues. The CDR3 coding sequence is TGTGCCAGCAGCAGCGCGGCCGGGACAGGCCTGAACACTGAAGCTTTCTTT. This sequence encodes CASSSAAGTGLNTEAFF.

V and J are TRBV27 and TRBJ2-1, with 13 positions matching TRBD2. Trimming took 0 bases from V and 9 from J; bases not matched to a gene: 5. This CDR3 spans 16 amino acids. From germline, CDR1 is MNHEY and CDR2 SMNVEV (reference sequence). Written as DNA, the CDR3 is TGTGCCAGCAGTTTATCGTGGGGACTAGCGGGGCTTGAGCAGTTCTTC. Residues: CASSLSWGLAGLEQFF.

The V call is TRBV7-2, the J call TRBJ1-5; D is uncertain. Trimming took off 1 base at V and 3 bases at J, with 10 bases between the two ends. CDR3 size: 15 residues. CDR1 is SGHTA, CDR2 FQGNSA, per germline. The CDR3 region is CASSLGWTPNQPQHF. DNA for the CDR3: TGTGCCAGCAGCTTAGGGTGGACGCCCAATCAGCCCCAGCATTTT.

Only a few counts were recorded for this clonotype. The chain has TRBV6-2 or TRBV6-3 and TRBJ2-3, with D unresolved. This CDR3 comprises 17 residues. Between the trimmed V and J ends, which lost 2 bases and 5 bases, there was a span of 20 bases. The V gene's germline CDR1 is MNHEY and CDR2 SVGEGT. CDR3 bases: TGTGCCAGCAGTTACGAGGTTATGTCCCCCGCTTTAGATACGCAGTATTTT. It translates to CASSYEVMSPALDTQYF.